This TCR beta chain derives from a study of blood T cell repertoires in COVID-19. Study at large: The United States, Italy and Spain supplied acute and convalescent COVID-19 samples. The cDNA or gDNA used as material had been derived from T cells, B-cell-depleted T cells, or PBMCs.

This clone was seen just once. The V gene's germline CDR1 is MGHDK and CDR2 SYGVNS. Trimming cost V 0 bases and J 8 bases; bases outside gene matches: 11. CDR3 length: 17 amino acids. Per the authors' pipeline: Estimates of nucleated cell counts were drawn from the amplification of reference gene primers. TCRdb's copy holds only in-frame clones and misses some; the assay was immunoSEQ multiplex PCR. V, J and clone size derive from that table, while D and trimming were established from the DNA sequence. This sample has about 41,000 clones, with about 86% found just once. This TCR was recovered from a woman aged 80 or over with active or convalescent COVID-19. Material: peripheral blood. This sequence joins TRBV25-1 and TRBJ2-1; 9 nucleotides match TRBD1. The CDR3 sequence is CASSEYIFPQGAHEQFF. CDR3 DNA: TGTGCCAGCAGTGAATATATTTTTCCACAGGGGGCTCATGAGCAGTTCTTC.